The 12 T cell receptor beta chains in this list originate from one sample, sequenced in a study of T cell responses to AZD1222 COVID-19 vaccine. Clones were read by immunoSEQ multiplex PCR, and TCRdb kept only the in-frame ones, dropping some. The sample has about 72,000 clones, more than 75% seen once. The material sequenced was peripheral blood, taken on day 0 of AZD1222 vaccination. These receptors all come from an adult in good health.

The chain is built from TRBV3-1 (or the pseudogene TRBV3-2) and TRBJ1-1, with no clear D. Deletions cut 4 bases from V and 10 bases from J, with 16 bases between. The CDR3 extends over 13 amino acids. Germline-derived CDR1 and CDR2 are LGHDT and YNNKEL (reference sequence). CDR3 coding DNA: TGTGCCAGCAGCCCTACGCACGGGTACGGAGCTTTCTTT. Residues: CASSPTHGYGAFF.

The chain recombines TRBV3-1 (or the pseudogene TRBV3-2) with TRBJ2-3, with D perhaps matching TRBD2 (6 bases). The CDR3 has 16 amino acids. Trimming cost V 4 bases and J 6 bases, with 20 bases left between them. Germline CDR1 is LGHDT and CDR2 is YNNKEL (reference sequence). CDR3: CASSPLRGSSIDTQYF. In DNA, the CDR3 is TGTGCCAGCAGCCCCCTGCGGGGTAGTAGCATCGATACGCAGTATTTT.

V usage is TRBV7-9 and J usage is TRBJ1-5; D gene unclear. The V and J ends lost 0 bases and 2 bases respectively, with 8 bases between them. The CDR3 totals 15 residues. Looked up from germline, CDR1 is SEHNR and CDR2 is FQNEAQ (reference sequence). The CDR3 region is CASSLAGGGNQPQHF. DNA for the CDR3: TGTGCCAGCAGCTTAGCAGGTGGTGGCAATCAGCCCCAGCATTTT.

The chain is built from TRBV29-1 and TRBJ2-2; TRBD1 aligns across 7 bases. V gave up 5 bases and J gave up 4 bases; unmatched junction bases: 4. Germline CDR1 SQVTM, CDR2 ANQGSEA. This CDR3 comprises 13 residues. The CDR3 loop reads CSVIAGGTGELFF. The CDR3, as DNA: TGCAGCGTTATAGCAGGGGGCACCGGGGAGCTGTTTTTT.

The chain employs TRBV5-4 and TRBJ2-2, with TRBD1 as a possible D gene (5 bases). The CDR3 is made up of 15 amino acids. V gave up 5 bases and J gave up 2 bases, with 13 bases separating them. CDR1 is SGHNT and CDR2 is YYREEE in the germline V gene (reference sequence). CDR3 sequence (DNA): TGTGCCAGCAGTCAGGGTTGGAGTAACACCGGGGAGCTGTTTTTT. Protein: CASSQGWSNTGELFF.

This rearrangement joins TRBV6-4 to TRBJ2-3, with 7 bases matching TRBD2. V trimming: 6 bases; J trimming: 3 bases; junction bases outside the gene matches: 6. The CDR3 is 14 amino acids. In germline, CDR1 is MRHNA, CDR2 SNTAGT. In DNA, the CDR3 is TGTGCCAGCAGACCCAGCGGGGAGACAGATACGCAGTATTTT. The encoded protein is CASRPSGETDTQYF.

V gene TRBV11-2 combines with J gene TRBJ2-1; TRBD2 agrees at 15 bases. After removal of 2 bases from V and 7 bases from J, the junction contained 6 bases not matched to a gene. There are 17 residues in the CDR3. Germline loops: CDR1 SGHAT, CDR2 FQNNGV. DNA for the CDR3: TGTGCCAGCAGCTTACTCGCGGGGACTAGCGGGGGGAATGAGCAGTTCTTC. Amino acids: CASSLLAGTSGGNEQFF.

This chain uses TRBV7-2 with TRBJ2-3; tentatively, D is TRBD2 (7 bases). The CDR3 is made up of 15 amino acids. Trimming cost V 2 bases and J 4 bases, with 13 bases left between them. Germline CDR1 and CDR2: SGHTA and FQGNSA. CDR3: CASSLRGGDADTQYF. In nucleotides, the CDR3 is TGTGCCAGCAGCTTAAGAGGGGGGGACGCAGATACGCAGTATTTT.

The rearrangement uses TRBV27 and TRBJ1-1; D unclear. The CDR3 runs to 14 residues. Germline-derived CDR1 and CDR2 are MNHEY and SMNVEV (reference sequence). Trimming left V 4 bases short and J 0 bases short, with 9 bases between. This chain's CDR3 is CASSSGLLNTEAFF. DNA of the CDR3: TGTGCCAGCAGTTCCGGGCTTTTGAACACTGAAGCTTTCTTT.

This chain links TRBV21-1 with TRBJ2-7; TRBD2, as called in the table, went unchecked against the DNA. TRBV21-1 is assigned pseudogene status. CDR3 length equals 13 residues. In nucleotides, the CDR3 is TGTGCCAGCAGCAAAGCGCCCGGGTACGAGCAGTACTTC. It yields the protein CASSKAPGYEQYF.

V and J are TRBV28 and TRBJ1-5; D may be TRBD1 (6 bases). The CDR3 sequence is 15 residues long. V was pared by 10 bases and J by 0 bases, with 16 bases between. Germline V gene data show CDR1 as MDHEN and CDR2 as SYDVKM. The DNA for the CDR3 is TGTGCCACCAGGGGAGTAATCCATAGCAATCAGCCCCAGCATTTT. It specifies CATRGVIHSNQPQHF.

The gene calls are TRBV18 and TRBJ1-6; D is ambiguous. The CDR3 consists of 15 residues. The germline V and J ends were trimmed by 3 bases and 5 bases, with 11 bases remaining between them. Germline V gene sequence: CDR1 KGHSH, CDR2 LQKENI. CDR3 sequence reads: CASSPGLTDNSPLHF. The CDR3 coding sequence is TGTGCCAGCTCACCTGGACTTACGGATAATTCACCCCTCCACTTT.